Listed below are T cell receptor beta chains from one sample, sequenced in a study of blood T cell repertoires in COVID-19. The protocol was immunoSEQ multiplex PCR, while the TCRdb copy is restricted to in-frame clones and leaves out a portion. The sample records some 26,000 clones, around 90% being singletons. The source material was peripheral blood. These receptors were taken from a human donor in a cohort sampled during active COVID-19. The CDR3 runs from the conserved cysteine through the conserved F or W. The D gene is left open where the match is weak. Rows give clone size only sometimes, using once, few, many, or a class for an expanded clone.

clone_size j_call d_call v_call cdr3_nt cdr3_aa
- TRBJ2-1 - TRBV15 TGTGCCACCAGCAGAGATGGTCAGAACAATGAGCAGTTCTTC CATSRDGQNNEQFF
- TRBJ1-2 - TRBV3-1/TRBV3-2 TGTGCCAGCAGCCATATGCAGGGCACATATGGCTACACCTTC CASSHMQGTYGYTF
- TRBJ2-5 - TRBV18 TGTGCCAGCTCACCGGTGCAGGCTTCGGAGACCCAGTACTTC CASSPVQASETQYF
- TRBJ1-1 TRBD1 TRBV10-3 TGTGCCATCAGTGGTATGGGACAGTCTGAAGCTTTCTTT CAISGMGQSEAFF
- TRBJ2-2 - TRBV3-1/TRBV3-2 TGTGCCAGCAGCCTTAGTGTCGGGGAGCTGTTTTTT CASSLSVGELFF
- TRBJ2-7 TRBD2 TRBV7-2 TGTGCCAGCAGCTTAGCGCTAGCTAGCGGCTCCTACGAGCAGTACTTC CASSLALASGSYEQYF
- TRBJ2-7 TRBD1 TRBV7-2 TGTGCCAGCAGCTTAGTACTAGGGACAGGGTACGAGCAGTACTTC CASSLVLGTGYEQYF
once TRBJ2-7 TRBD1 TRBV18 TGTGCCAGCTCACCGCAGGGGGTGAGCTCCTACGAGCAGTACTTC CASSPQGVSSYEQYF
- TRBJ1-1 - TRBV5-1 TGCGCCAGCTGCTACGACAGCTCGAACACTGAAGCTTTCTTT CASCYDSSNTEAFF
- TRBJ2-7 - TRBV15 TGTGCCACCAGCAGAAGCCGGGACATTACGAGCTCCTACGAGCAGTACTTC CATSRSRDITSSYEQYF
- TRBJ1-2 - TRBV27 TGTGCCTGTCCCATGGGGAGACGGATTAACTATGGCTACACCTTC CACPMGRRINYGYTF
once TRBJ2-2 TRBD2 TRBV20-1 TGCAGTGCTAGTAGCGGGGGGGTCGACACCGGGGAGCTGTTTTTT CSASSGGVDTGELFF
- TRBJ2-3 TRBD2 TRBV5-1 TGCGCCAGCAGCCCCGGACTAGCGGGGGGCACAGATACGCAGTATTTT CASSPGLAGGTDTQYF
- TRBJ2-3 TRBD2 TRBV11-2 TGTGCCAGCAGCTTAGATTCGGAGCGGGAGTTGGTGGGATCGCAGTATTTT CASSLDSERELVGSQYF
- TRBJ1-2 - TRBV20-1 TGCAGTGCAGGGGCTAACTATGGCTACACCTTC CSAGANYGYTF
- TRBJ2-1 - TRBV25-1 TGTGCCAGCAGTGGGGGGAGGCATGAGCAGTTCTTC CASSGGRHEQFF
- TRBJ2-5 - TRBV28 TGTGCCAGCAGTCCGAGCGGAGAGACCCAGTACTTC CASSPSGETQYF
- TRBJ2-7 TRBD1 TRBV10-3 TGTGCCATCAGTGAGGGGACAGACTACGAGCAGTACTTC CAISEGTDYEQYF
- TRBJ2-2 TRBD1 TRBV24-1 TGTGCCACCATCTTGGGGACAGCATTAGTGAACACCGGGGAGCTGTTTTTT CATILGTALVNTGELFF
- TRBJ2-7 - TRBV5-1 TGCGCCAGCAGCTTGGCACAGGTCGCCGGGGAGCAGTACTTC CASSLAQVAGEQYF
once TRBJ2-6 - TRBV25-1 TGTGCCAGCAGTGAATTTGGGGCGGGGGCCAACGTCCTGACTTTC CASSEFGAGANVLTF
- TRBJ1-2 - TRBV14 TGTGCCAGCAGCCAAGGGAGCGTTACCTACTTC CASSQGSVTYF
- TRBJ2-3 TRBD1 TRBV6-6 TGTGCCAGCAGTTACGGGGACAGGGGCCACACAGATACGCAGTATTTT CASSYGDRGHTDTQYF
- TRBJ2-7 - TRBV24-1 TGTGCCACCAGTGATACTCGGTCTGCCTACGAGCAGTACTTC CATSDTRSAYEQYF
- TRBJ1-6 - TRBV7-8 TGTGCCAGCAGCTCTGACAGTATCCCGAGCTCCTATAATTCACCCCTCCACTTT CASSSDSIPSSYNSPLHF
- TRBJ2-7 TRBD1 TRBV5-6 TGTGCCAGCAGCTTGTATAGAGGTACAGGGGTCGACGAGCAGTACTTC CASSLYRGTGVDEQYF
- TRBJ2-3 TRBD1 TRBV5-1 TGCGCCAGCAGCGGACAGGCGGGCGCAGATACGCAGTATTTT CASSGQAGADTQYF
- TRBJ2-1 - TRBV20-1 TGCAGTTTACACAATGGTTATGAGCAGTTCTTC CSLHNGYEQFF
few TRBJ2-1 - TRBV3-1/TRBV3-2 TGTGCCAGCAGCCACGGGATGGAGCAGTTCTTC CASSHGMEQFF
once TRBJ2-1 TRBD1 TRBV27 TGTGCCAGCAGTTTGCGACAGGGGCTCCTTGGGAATGAGCAGTTCTTC CASSLRQGLLGNEQFF
- TRBJ1-5 - TRBV15 TGTGCCACCAGCAGAGTGGGGGGAGTTAGCAATCAGCCCCAGCATTTT CATSRVGGVSNQPQHF
- TRBJ2-2 - TRBV7-2 TGTGCCAGCAGCTCCTCGACTAGGCACTATTCTCGGGAGCTGTTTTTT CASSSSTRHYSRELFF
- TRBJ1-4 - TRBV7-2 TGTGCCAGCAGCTCAACGGTGGGGGGTAATGAAAAACTGTTTTTT CASSSTVGGNEKLFF
- TRBJ1-1 TRBD1 TRBV5-1 TGCGCCAGCAGCTTCACAGGGGTTAACACTGAAGCTTTCTTT CASSFTGVNTEAFF
- TRBJ2-6 - TRBV12-3/TRBV12-4 TGTGCCAGCAGCTTCTCTGGGGCCAACGTCCTGACTTTC CASSFSGANVLTF
- TRBJ2-1 - TRBV5-4 TGTGCCAGCAGCCAGGGACTTGCCGTCTACAATGAGCAGTTCTTC CASSQGLAVYNEQFF
- TRBJ2-3 TRBD2 TRBV28 TGTGCCAGCAGTTTATATCTAGCGGGGAGCACAGATACGCAGTATTTT CASSLYLAGSTDTQYF
- TRBJ1-4 - TRBV28 TGTGCCAGCAGAACCCAGGACAGTACTAATGAAAAACTGTTTTTT CASRTQDSTNEKLFF
- TRBJ2-3 - TRBV9 TGTGCCAGCAGCGTAGACGGGAAAGATACGCAGTATTTT CASSVDGKDTQYF
- TRBJ1-4 TRBD1 TRBV11-3 TGTGCCAGCAGCGAGGGACAGGGCTATGAAAAACTGTTTTTT CASSEGQGYEKLFF
- TRBJ2-6 - TRBV29-1 TGCAGCGTTGTGGCGGGGACCTCCTCTGGGGCCAACGTCCTGACTTTC CSVVAGTSSGANVLTF
- TRBJ1-2 - TRBV5-1 TGCGCCAGCAGCTTGAAAGGTCAAGGCGGGGAGAATGGCTACACCTTC CASSLKGQGGENGYTF
- TRBJ2-3 TRBD1 TRBV5-1 TGCGCCAGCAGCGCGGACCCAGGGGGTTCGCGCACAGATACGCAGTATTTT CASSADPGGSRTDTQYF
- TRBJ2-7 TRBD2 TRBV4-2 TGTGCCAGCAGCCAAGATGGGCTAGCGGGATATACCGAGCAGTACTTC CASSQDGLAGYTEQYF